These 11 T cell receptor beta chains were sequenced from one sample in a study of CD8+ T cells in alopecia areata. Investigators isolated RNA and reverse transcribed it into cDNA to act as the sequencing template. Using immunoSEQ multiplex PCR, the repertoire was profiled, and TCRdb retains in-frame clones only, with some absent. The sample includes 9,000 or so clones, 67% of them seen just once. Obtained from alopecia areata patients were lesional scalp punch biopsies along with peripheral blood. Sequences were obtained from skin. These receptors all stem from a human donor with alopecia areata.

The CDR3 spells CASSPDLLAYVDTQYF. The DNA of the CDR3 is TGTGCCAGCAGTCCCGACCTCCTAGCGTATGTCGATACGCAGTATTTT. The rearrangement links TRBV27 to TRBJ2-3; TRBD2 is a possible D gene (6 bases). The CDR3 consists of 16 residues. Per the germline V gene, CDR1 is MNHEY and CDR2 is SMNVEV (reference sequence). V lost 5 bases and J 6 bases, leaving 21 bases between the germline ends.

The chain joins TRBV19 to TRBJ1-5; 9 bases agree with TRBD1. Germline-derived CDR1 and CDR2 are LNHDA and SQIVND (reference sequence). Trimming at V came to 8 bases and at J to 6 bases, leaving 11 bases not matched to a gene. The CDR3 is made up of 15 amino acids. The CDR3 protein is CASSPGQGSGQPQHF. Written as DNA, the CDR3 is TGTGCCAGTTCTCCGGGACAGGGCTCCGGTCAGCCCCAGCATTTT.

CDR3 in amino acids: CASRTTGLGSNQPQHF. The CDR3 DNA reads TGTGCCAGCAGAACAACAGGGTTAGGCAGCAATCAGCCCCAGCATTTT. This chain joins TRBV28 and TRBJ1-5; perhaps TRBD1 as D (6 bases). Per germline, CDR1 MDHEN and CDR2 SYDVKM. V was pared by 6 bases and J by 1 base, with 16 bases between. This CDR3 has 16 amino acids.

V usage is TRBV27 and J usage is TRBJ1-2, with 7 bases identical to TRBD1. The J segment lost 5 bases and the V segment lost 3 bases, leaving 9 bases of the junction unmatched. CDR3 length: 15 amino acids. Germline V gives CDR1 MNHEY, CDR2 SMNVEV (reference sequence). CDR3 protein: CASSFGRGARYGYTF. The CDR3 bases are TGTGCCAGCAGTTTTGGCAGGGGGGCACGTTATGGCTACACCTTC.

The rearrangement links TRBV9 to TRBJ2-3; D is unresolved. The CDR3 length is 14 residues. Germline-derived CDR1 and CDR2 are SGDLS and YYNGEE. Trimming removed 0 bases at V and 2 bases at J, with 7 bases between. CDR3 residues: CASSVGRTTDTQYF. The CDR3 coding sequence is TGTGCCAGCAGCGTAGGCAGGACCACAGATACGCAGTATTTT. Based on the CDR3 plus reference TRBV9 and TRBJ2-3, the full variable domain is DSGVTQTPKHLITATGQRVTLRCSPRSGDLSVYWYQQSLDQGLQFLIQYYNGEERAKGNILERFSAQQFPDLHSELNLSSLELGDSALYFCASSVGRTTDTQYFGPGTRLTVL.

V gene TRBV11-2 combines with J gene TRBJ1-1; TRBD1 matches at 8 bases. Germline V lookup: CDR1 SGHAT, CDR2 FQNNGV. The CDR3 loop spans 13 amino acids. V lost 4 bases, J lost 11 bases, and 9 bases stayed unmatched. CDR3: CASSSDRGKGAFF. The CDR3 DNA sequence: TGTGCCAGCAGCTCCGACAGGGGCAAGGGTGCTTTCTTT. The entire variable domain, with the rest obtained from reference TRBV11-2 and TRBJ1-1, is as follows: EAGVAQSPRYKIIEKRQSVAFWCNPISGHATLYWYQQILGQGPKLLIQFQNNGVVDDSQLPKDRFSAERLKGVDSTLKIQPAKLEDSAVYLCASSSDRGKGAFFGQGTRLTVV.

This clone has a handful of counts. The chain has TRBV28 and TRBJ1-2; the D is unclear. Germline CDR1 reads MDHEN; CDR2 reads SYDVKM. CDR3 length: 14 amino acids. The V end lost 3 bases, the J end lost 4 bases, and 12 bases lay between the germline ends. CDR3 DNA sequence: TGTGCCAGCAGTTTTTTTGACACCACCTATGGCTACACCTTC. Its protein product is CASSFFDTTYGYTF.

CDR3 nucleotide sequence: TGTGCCAGCAGCCCTAGTATGGGGGGCAGGGGGCAAGAGACCCAGTACTTC. It specifies CASSPSMGGRGQETQYF. The chain carries TRBV13 and TRBJ2-5, with a tentative D call TRBD1 (7 bases). The CDR3 has 17 residues. Germline assignment: CDR1 PRHDT and CDR2 FYEKMQ (reference sequence). Trimming took off 5 bases at V and 2 bases at J, with 21 bases between the two ends. Full variable domain (missing parts from reference TRBV13 and TRBJ2-5): AAGVIQSPRHLIKEKRETATLKCYPIPRHDTVYWYQQGPGQDPQFLISFYEKMQSDKGSIPDRFSAQQFSDYHSELNMSSLELGDSALYFCASSPSMGGRGQETQYFGPGTRLLVL.

The J gene is TRBJ2-5, the V gene TRBV15; the D is unclear. Per the germline V gene, CDR1 is LNHNV and CDR2 is YYDKDF (reference sequence). Trimming took 0 bases from V and 1 from J, leaving 12 bases between them. The CDR3 extends over 16 amino acids. CDR3: CATSRDRAWTQETQYF. The DNA for the CDR3 is TGTGCCACCAGCAGAGATAGGGCCTGGACCCAAGAGACCCAGTACTTC.

The J gene is TRBJ1-2, the V gene TRBV5-1, with D unclear. The CDR3 runs to 12 residues. V lost 6 bases and J 6 bases, leaving 12 bases between the germline ends. The germline V gene encodes CDR1 SGHRS and CDR2 YFSETQ. CDR3: CASTKGGHGYTF. The CDR3 DNA reads TGCGCCAGCACGAAAGGAGGGCATGGCTACACCTTC.

V is TRBV11-2 and J is TRBJ1-2, with D uncertain. The germline CDR1 and CDR2 sequences are SGHAT and FQNNGV. CDR3 length: 12 amino acids. Trimming took off 9 bases at V and 4 bases at J, with 12 bases between the two ends. The CDR3 protein is CASATGTYGYTF. CDR3 nucleotide sequence: TGTGCCAGTGCCACGGGTACCTATGGCTACACCTTC.